This T cell receptor (beta chain) was retrieved from a study of T cells in Graves' hyperthyroidism and ophthalmopathy. As for the study in general: Sampling of peripheral blood happened at initial diagnosis, prior to any treatment.

The CDR3 has 16 amino acids. From germline, CDR1 is SGHRS and CDR2 YFSETQ. V dropped 3 bases and J dropped 0 bases, with 13 bases sitting between them. The study defined stable Graves' hyperthyroidism as no ophthalmopathy progression within 18 months. The authors obtained PBMCs from 10 ml of fresh peripheral blood. The source material, RNA transcripts, was used to amplify TCR beta CDR3 regions. Using the HTBI primer set, a first-round RT-PCR was run on the TCR CDR3. TCRdb independently ran MiXCR on the multiplex PCR reads; one entry per CDR3 protein. The data hold about 420,000 distinct CDR3 sequences, with approximately 14% observed a single time.

This TCR came from a woman between 18 and 29 years old with Graves' hyperthyroidism. The sequenced sample was blood. This chain connects TRBV5-1 to TRBJ2-1; tentative D call: TRBD2 (6 bases). The DNA of the CDR3 is TGCGCCAGCAGCTGGCTAGCGAAGAGCTCCTACAATGAGCAGTTCTTC. As protein: CASSWLAKSSYNEQFF. Full variable domain (remainder filled in from reference TRBV5-1 and TRBJ2-1): KAGVTQTPRYLIKTRGQQVTLSCSPISGHRSVSWYQQTPGQGLQFLFEYFSETQRNKGNFPGRFSGRQFSNSRSEMNVSTLELGDSALYLCASSWLAKSSYNEQFFGPGTRLTVL.